A single sample gave rise to the 18 T cell receptor beta chains below, sequenced in a study of shared clonotypes between healthy human individuals. Sequencing used immunoSEQ multiplex PCR; TCRdb keeps in-frame clones, though not all of them. The sample has roughly 1,500,000 clones, approximately 98.5% seen once. The sample was naive CD4+ T cells sorted from blood. Subset in this sample: CD45RA+ positively selected. Receptor source: a man aged 30-40 years in good health.

The chain is built from TRBV18 and TRBJ1-5; D not resolved. The germline V gene encodes CDR1 KGHSH and CDR2 LQKENI. V lost 5 bases and J lost 1, with 6 bases in between. CDR3 length: 13 amino acids. This CDR3 reads CASSVTSNQPQHF. CDR3 nucleotides: TGTGCCAGCTCAGTAACAAGCAATCAGCCCCAGCATTTT.

The gene calls are TRBV6-1 and TRBJ2-5; weak D call: TRBD1 (6 bases). The CDR3 spans 13 residues. Germline V lookup: CDR1 MNHNS, CDR2 SASEGT. V lost 1 base and J lost 12, with 15 bases in between. The CDR3 DNA sequence: TGTGCCAGCAGTGAAGTCGCCCAGCCAGGGGAGTACTTC. Protein sequence: CASSEVAQPGEYF.

The chain combines TRBV7-9 with TRBJ1-5; TRBD1 aligns across 11 bases. There are 17 residues in the CDR3. CDR1 and CDR2 from the germline V gene are SEHNR and FQNEAQ (reference sequence). The V segment lost 5 bases and the J segment 2 bases; nucleotides outside the gene matches: 8. In DNA, the CDR3 is TGTGCCAGCAGCCTGGGGACAGGGGGTCTCGGCAATCAGCCCCAGCATTTT. It codes for CASSLGTGGLGNQPQHF. The full variable domain, in which reference TRBV7-9 and TRBJ1-5 provide the parts outside the CDR3, is DTGVSQNPRHKITKRGQNVTFRCDPISEHNRLYWYRQTLGQGPEFLTYFQNEAQLEKSRLLSDRFSAERPKGSFSTLEIQRTEQGDSAMYLCASSLGTGGLGNQPQHFGDGTRLSIL.

The J gene is TRBJ1-5, the V gene TRBV28; 9 nucleotides agree with TRBD1. CDR3 length: 19 amino acids. Germline V gives CDR1 MDHEN, CDR2 SYDVKM. The junction had 21 bases not matched to a gene; V was cut back by 6 bases and J by 6 bases. The CDR3 protein is CASRPTFYSRQGGGQPQHF. CDR3 bases: TGTGCCAGCAGACCCACCTTTTACAGCCGACAGGGGGGAGGTCAGCCCCAGCATTTT.

The rearrangement links TRBV9 to TRBJ2-2; either TRBD1 or TRBD2 may supply D (5 bases each). Trimming shortened V by 3 bases and J by 2 bases, and 14 bases separated the two germline ends. The CDR3 runs to 16 residues. From germline, CDR1 is SGDLS and CDR2 YYNGEE. The CDR3 nucleotides are TGTGCCAGCAGCGGACGACCGGGGCTCAACACCGGGGAGCTGTTTTTT. Its protein product is CASSGRPGLNTGELFF.

This rearrangement joins TRBV9 to TRBJ2-7, with unresolved D. Deletions cut 3 bases from V and 9 bases from J, with 19 bases between. CDR3 length equals 14 residues. Germline V CDR1 and CDR2: SGDLS, YYNGEE. CDR3 bases: TGTGCCAGCAGCGCCGACTCCACCCCTGGCGGGCAGTACTTC. Encoded protein: CASSADSTPGGQYF. Supplemented by reference TRBV9 and TRBJ2-7, the full variable domain reads DSGVTQTPKHLITATGQRVTLRCSPRSGDLSVYWYQQSLDQGLQFLIQYYNGEERAKGNILERFSAQQFPDLHSELNLSSLELGDSALYFCASSADSTPGGQYFGPGTRLTVT.

The V call is TRBV27, the J call TRBJ2-3; D possibly corresponds to TRBD2 (6 bases). The CDR3 loop spans 15 amino acids. CDR1 MNHEY and CDR2 SMNVEV come from the germline V gene (reference sequence). The V end lost 3 bases, the J end lost 10 bases, and 20 bases lay between the germline ends. Here the CDR3 reads CASSFEGRRQDAQYF. Written as DNA, the CDR3 is TGTGCCAGCAGTTTCGAGGGGAGGCGCCAGGATGCGCAGTATTTT.

On this clone itself: This specimen includes other DNA sequences encoding the same CDR3. This sequence joins TRBV18 and TRBJ2-7; 9 bases line up with TRBD1. The CDR3 is 14 residues long. V lost 2 bases and J lost 2; bases outside the gene matches: 1. Germline V gives CDR1 KGHSH, CDR2 LQKENI. The CDR3 DNA follows: TGTGCCAGCTCACCAGGGACAGGGACCTACGAGCAGTACTTC. It codes for CASSPGTGTYEQYF.

The rearrangement links TRBV2 to TRBJ1-1; no clear D gene. There are 12 residues in the CDR3. Trimming left V 7 bases short and J 1 base short, with 7 bases between. Germline CDR1 and CDR2: SNHLY and FYNNEI. In nucleotides, the CDR3 is TGTGCCAGCATGAGGGAGAACACTGAAGCTTTCTTT. The encoded protein is CASMRENTEAFF.

The rearrangement uses TRBV11-3 and TRBJ2-7; D unresolved. The germline CDR1 and CDR2 sequences are SGHNT and YENEEA. Between the trimmed V and J ends, which lost 5 bases and 12 bases, there was a span of 20 bases. The CDR3 is 13 amino acids. CDR3: CASSPPGLPLRYF. CDR3 DNA sequence: TGTGCCAGCAGCCCCCCGGGCCTCCCCCTCCGGTACTTC.

The chain employs TRBV19 and TRBJ2-2; 8 bases match TRBD1. Germline trimming cut 7 bases from V and 3 bases from J; bases unmatched to any gene: 10. Germline V gene lookup returns CDR1 LNHDA and CDR2 SQIVND (reference sequence). The CDR3 totals 16 residues. CDR3 nucleotide sequence: TGTGCCAGTACCAAAAGACAGGGGACACACACCGGGGAGCTGTTTTTT. Amino acid sequence: CASTKRQGTHTGELFF.

J is TRBJ1-1 and V is TRBV5-1; perhaps TRBD1 as D (5 bases). This CDR3 region has 14 residues. The germline V gene has CDR1 SGHRS and CDR2 YFSETQ. The V and J ends lost 0 bases and 4 bases respectively, with 10 bases between them. Here the CDR3 reads CASSLEGWGTEAFF. As DNA, the CDR3 is TGCGCCAGCAGCTTGGAGGGGTGGGGCACTGAAGCTTTCTTT. Looking up the rest from reference TRBV5-1 and TRBJ1-1 gives the full variable domain: KAGVTQTPRYLIKTRGQQVTLSCSPISGHRSVSWYQQTPGQGLQFLFEYFSETQRNKGNFPGRFSGRQFSNSRSEMNVSTLELGDSALYLCASSLEGWGTEAFFGQGTRLTVV.

The J gene is TRBJ2-7, the V gene TRBV10-1; 8 bases are a match to TRBD2. The CDR3 runs 15 residues. The V gene end was trimmed by 2 bases and the J gene end by 3 bases; junction bases not matched to a gene: 6. Germline values: CDR1 WNHNN, CDR2 SYGVQD (reference sequence). As DNA, the CDR3 is TGCGCCAGCAGTGAGACGCGGGGGGACCTCTACGAGCAGTACTTC. Amino acid sequence: CASSETRGDLYEQYF.

The V call is TRBV7-9, the J call TRBJ2-7; unclear D gene. The CDR3 sequence is 12 residues long. V gave up 2 bases and J gave up 3 bases, with 5 bases separating them. The germline gives CDR1 SEHNR, CDR2 FQNEAQ (reference sequence). CDR3 in amino acids: CASSLYDYEQYF. The CDR3 DNA reads as TGTGCCAGCAGCTTATACGACTACGAGCAGTACTTC. Variable domain in full (rest from reference TRBV7-9 and TRBJ2-7): DTGVSQNPRHKITKRGQNVTFRCDPISEHNRLYWYRQTLGQGPEFLTYFQNEAQLEKSRLLSDRFSAERPKGSFSTLEIQRTEQGDSAMYLCASSLYDYEQYFGPGTRLTVT.

This chain's CDR3 is CASSPQGDRGSYEQYF. In DNA, the CDR3 is TGTGCCAGCAGCCCCCAAGGGGACAGGGGATCCTACGAGCAGTACTTC. The chain couples TRBV7-9 to TRBJ2-7; 10 nucleotides align to TRBD1. CDR3 length: 16 residues. Germline values: CDR1 SEHNR, CDR2 FQNEAQ (reference sequence). The V and J ends lost 5 bases and 1 base, in that order; junction bases with no gene match: 8.

This clone was found once. J is TRBJ2-1 and V is TRBV4-2, with 11 positions matching TRBD2. The germline V gene encodes CDR1 LGHNA and CDR2 YNFKEQ. The CDR3 runs to 18 residues. Trimming removed 2 bases from V and 0 bases from J; junction bases left unmatched: 6. In DNA form, the CDR3 reads TGTGCCAGCAGCCAAACCACTAGCGGGAGCCCCTCCTACAATGAGCAGTTCTTC. It encodes CASSQTTSGSPSYNEQFF.

The table lists this clone with a few counts. The chain joins TRBV2 to TRBJ1-2; 8 bases agree with TRBD1. V shed 6 bases and J 14 bases; nucleotides not matched to a gene: 5. The CDR3 is 10 residues long. The germline V gene encodes CDR1 SNHLY and CDR2 FYNNEI. The chain's CDR3 is CASRTGDLTF. In DNA, the CDR3 is TGTGCCAGCAGGACAGGGGACCTGACCTTC.

For the CDR3, the DNA is TGTGCCAGCAGCGTAGGTGGGACTAGCCCCCACGAGCAGTACTTC. Its translation is CASSVGGTSPHEQYF. V gene TRBV9 combines with J gene TRBJ2-7; TRBD2 agrees at 9 bases. Germline CDR1 SGDLS, CDR2 YYNGEE. The CDR3 extends over 15 amino acids. The trim removed 0 bases at V and 5 bases at J, leaving 6 bases unmatched.